One sample yielded the 8 T cell receptor beta chains listed below, sequenced in a study of shared clonotypes between healthy human individuals. TCRdb's table, derived via immunoSEQ multiplex PCR, lists solely in-frame clones and lacks some. The sample lists some 1.1 million clones; 70% to 85% were seen once. The sequenced sample was memory CD4+ T cells from PBMCs. Subset specified: CD45RA-negative fraction. The receptors stem from a man between 18 and 35 years old in good health. Some clones in this sample may be carry-over from other donors' samples.

V gene TRBV2 combines with J gene TRBJ2-5; TRBD2 matches 11 bases. Germline CDR1 reads SNHLY; CDR2 reads FYNNEI. Trimming removed 6 bases from V and 5 bases from J; junction bases left unmatched: 8. The CDR3 extends over 15 amino acids. The CDR3 DNA reads TGTGCCAGCAGGGCCAAGACTAGCGGGATGGAGACCCAGTACTTC. It translates to CASRAKTSGMETQYF.

This sequence joins TRBV4-1 and TRBJ2-3, with D perhaps TRBD2 (6 bases). Germline CDR1 and CDR2: MGHRA and YSYEKL. V gave up 1 base and J gave up 4 bases, with 18 bases separating them. The CDR3 totals 17 residues. The CDR3 reads CASSQGLVSFFSDTQYF. CDR3 coding DNA: TGCGCCAGCAGCCAAGGACTAGTCTCGTTTTTCTCAGATACGCAGTATTTT.

This CDR3 reads CASRGKWTGYSNQPQHF. In DNA form, the CDR3 reads TGTGCCAGTAGGGGAAAATGGACGGGTTATAGCAATCAGCCCCAGCATTTT. The chain is built from TRBV19 and TRBJ1-5, with unresolved D. Trimming shortened V by 6 bases and J by 0 bases, and 18 bases separated the two germline ends. The CDR3 has 17 amino acids. The germline V gene encodes CDR1 LNHDA and CDR2 SQIVND (reference sequence).

Concerning this clone: Lacking the conserved final phenylalanine or tryptophan, this CDR3 likely reflects a read error. The chain has TRBV7-3 and TRBJ1-1, with D maybe TRBD1 (5 bases). This CDR3 is 11 amino acids long. Looked up from germline, CDR1 is SGHTA and CDR2 is FQGTGA. V lost 3 bases and J 9 bases, leaving 8 bases between the germline ends. The CDR3 is CASSLGEKAFV. The CDR3 region has the DNA TGTGCCAGCAGCTTGGGGGAGAAAGCTTTCGTT.

A remark on this clone: The sample holds other DNA sequences that translate to the same CDR3. The chain carries TRBV28 and TRBJ2-7, with D uncertain. The germline CDR1 and CDR2 sequences are MDHEN and SYDVKM. CDR3 length: 14 amino acids. V was cut by 3 bases and J by 0 bases, with 9 bases left in between. CDR3 nucleotide sequence: TGTGCCAGCAGTTTGGCGCCTAGCTCCTACGAGCAGTACTTC. This translates into CASSLAPSSYEQYF.

The chain links TRBV9 to TRBJ1-1, with unresolved D. In germline, CDR1 is SGDLS, CDR2 YYNGEE. V was shortened by 3 bases and J by 4 bases, with 10 bases between the two germline ends. This CDR3 spans 13 amino acids. CDR3 sequence reads: CASSGQLGTEAFF. The DNA for the CDR3 is TGTGCCAGCAGCGGACAACTAGGCACTGAAGCTTTCTTT.

CDR3 amino acids: CASNTGNPRGGELFF. The DNA for the CDR3 is TGTGCCAGTAACACAGGGAACCCTAGGGGCGGGGAGCTGTTTTTT. The rearrangement joins TRBV19 to TRBJ2-2; possibly TRBD1 for D (6 bases). Germline V lookup: CDR1 LNHDA, CDR2 SQIVND (reference sequence). There are 15 residues in the CDR3. V was pared by 7 bases and J by 7 bases, with 19 bases between.

Of note for this clone: The sample has other DNA sequences that encode this CDR3 too. CDR3 region: CASSLATEAFF. Here the CDR3 DNA reads TGTGCCAGCAGCTTGGCCACTGAAGCTTTCTTT. V is TRBV7-9 and J is TRBJ1-1; unclear D gene. V was shortened by 3 bases and J by 4 bases, with 3 bases between the two germline ends. Germline CDR1 SEHNR, CDR2 FQNEAQ (reference sequence). The CDR3 spans 11 residues.